A single T cell receptor beta chain is shown here with its context. This specimen comes from a study of radiotherapy plus CTLA-4 blockade in lung cancer. Assay: immunoSEQ multiplex PCR; the TCRdb copy retains only in-frame clones and omits some. The repertoire consists of 55,000 to 80,000 clones, with around 86% occurring once and the leading ten covering around two fifths. V lost 3 bases, J lost 0 bases, and 6 bases lay in between. Germline CDR1 MNHEY, CDR2 SMNVEV (reference sequence). The CDR3 consists of 13 residues. Here the sequenced sample was peripheral blood, taken from a patient treated with radiotherapy plus ipilimumab. This rearrangement joins TRBV27 to TRBJ2-7, with D hard to call. The receptor comes from a human donor with non-small cell lung cancer that progressed on radiotherapy plus ipilimumab. The CDR3 DNA reads TGTGCCAGCAGTTTCACGAGCTCCTACGAGCAGTACTTC. Amino acids: CASSFTSSYEQYF.